The T cell receptor beta chain described here comes from a study of cytomegalovirus exposure and HLA in healthy donors. The PCR used 60 Vbeta and 13 Jbeta primers. Clones were sequenced by immunoSEQ multiplex PCR, and TCRdb holds only the in-frame ones, with some missing. The sample consists of over 150,000 clones, 60% to 85% of them appearing once. Between the trimmed V and J ends, which lost 4 bases and 4 bases, there was a span of 19 bases. Germline CDR1 is MNHEY and CDR2 is SVGAGI. This CDR3 region has 16 residues. This receptor was obtained from a woman in her thirties or forties in good health and CMV-seronegative. Sequencing used PBMCs. This sequence joins TRBV6-5 and TRBJ1-2; D might be TRBD1 (5 bases). CDR3 sequence: CASSWTTGDRIYGYTF. In DNA form, the CDR3 reads TGTGCCAGCAGTTGGACGACGGGGGACCGCATCTATGGCTACACCTTC.